This T cell receptor beta chain appears in the sequencing data of a study of blood T cells in healthy people across ages. Study information: Researchers report that template switching captured about one barcoded beta molecule per two T cells. Points from the study as a whole: There were more naive CD4+ cells and higher diversity in long-lived donors than in aged donors.

CDR3 length: 13 amino acids. Trimming removed 4 bases from V and 4 bases from J, with 12 bases in between. Germline CDR1 DFQATT, CDR2 SNEGSKA (reference sequence). Concerning this clonotype itself: Antigen unknown.

PCR was performed a second time for about 6 to 12 cycles using a sample-barcoded 5' primer and a J-beta primer mix. MiXCR, applied by TCRdb to the 5' RACE reads, yields one record per CDR3 protein. This sample carries 650,000 to 1,000,000 distinct CDR3 sequences, around 36% of them seen once, and the ten largest clones take 10% to 15%. The rearrangement joins TRBV20-1 to TRBJ2-3; TRBD1 is a possible D gene (6 bases). Input material: blood. The TCR was taken from a man younger than 35 in good health. The CDR3 sequence: CSATRQDPDTQYF. The DNA for the CDR3 is TGCAGTGCTACCCGACAGGATCCAGATACGCAGTATTTT.